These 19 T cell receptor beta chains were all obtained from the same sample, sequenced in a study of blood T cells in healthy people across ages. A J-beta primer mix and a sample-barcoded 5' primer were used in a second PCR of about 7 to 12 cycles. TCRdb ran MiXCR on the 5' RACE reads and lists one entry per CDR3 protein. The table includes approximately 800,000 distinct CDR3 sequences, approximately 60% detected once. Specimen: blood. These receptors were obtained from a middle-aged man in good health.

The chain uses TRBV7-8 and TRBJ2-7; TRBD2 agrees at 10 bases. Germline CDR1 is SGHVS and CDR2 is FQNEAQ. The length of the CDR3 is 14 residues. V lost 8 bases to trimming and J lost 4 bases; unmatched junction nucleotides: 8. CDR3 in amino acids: CASGTSGVAYEQYF. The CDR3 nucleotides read TGTGCCAGCGGAACTAGCGGGGTTGCGTACGAGCAGTACTTC.

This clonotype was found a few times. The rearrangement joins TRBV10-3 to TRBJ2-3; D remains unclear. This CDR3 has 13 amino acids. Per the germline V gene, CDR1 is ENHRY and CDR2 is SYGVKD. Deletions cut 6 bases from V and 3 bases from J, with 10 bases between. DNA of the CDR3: TGTGCCATCAGCATCCCCGGAACAGATACGCAGTATTTT. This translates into CAISIPGTDTQYF.

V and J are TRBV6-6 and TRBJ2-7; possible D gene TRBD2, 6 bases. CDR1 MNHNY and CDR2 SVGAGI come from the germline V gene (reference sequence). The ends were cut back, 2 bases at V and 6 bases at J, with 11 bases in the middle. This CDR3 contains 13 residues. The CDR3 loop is CASSYGEEGEQYF. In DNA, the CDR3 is TGTGCCAGCAGTTACGGAGAGGAGGGCGAGCAGTACTTC.

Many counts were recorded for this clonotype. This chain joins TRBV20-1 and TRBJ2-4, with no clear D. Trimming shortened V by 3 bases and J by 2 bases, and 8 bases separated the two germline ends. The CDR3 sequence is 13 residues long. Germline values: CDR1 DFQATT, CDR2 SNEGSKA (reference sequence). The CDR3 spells CSASISTKNIQYF. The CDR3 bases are TGCAGTGCTAGTATCAGTACCAAAAACATTCAGTACTTC.

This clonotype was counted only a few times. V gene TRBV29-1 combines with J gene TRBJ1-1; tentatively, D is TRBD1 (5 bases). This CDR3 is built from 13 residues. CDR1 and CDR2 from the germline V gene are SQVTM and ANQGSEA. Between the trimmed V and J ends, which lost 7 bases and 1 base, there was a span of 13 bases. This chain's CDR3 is CSAETAQNTEAFF. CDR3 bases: TGCAGCGCAGAGACAGCGCAGAACACTGAAGCTTTCTTT.

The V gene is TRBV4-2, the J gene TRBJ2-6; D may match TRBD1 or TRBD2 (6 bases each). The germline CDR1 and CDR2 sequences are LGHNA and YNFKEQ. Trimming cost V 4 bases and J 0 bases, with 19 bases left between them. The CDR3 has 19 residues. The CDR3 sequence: CASSPSGDTLFSGANVLTF. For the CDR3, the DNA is TGTGCCAGCAGCCCTTCGGGGGACACCCTTTTCTCTGGGGCCAACGTCCTGACTTTC.

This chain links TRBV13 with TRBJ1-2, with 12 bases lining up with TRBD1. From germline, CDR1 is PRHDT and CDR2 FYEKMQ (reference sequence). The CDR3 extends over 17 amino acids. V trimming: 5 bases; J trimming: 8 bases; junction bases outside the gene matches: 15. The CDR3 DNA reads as TGTGCCAGCAGCCCCCCAAGCCTATCGGGGACAGGGGGCGGCTACACCTTC. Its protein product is CASSPPSLSGTGGGYTF.

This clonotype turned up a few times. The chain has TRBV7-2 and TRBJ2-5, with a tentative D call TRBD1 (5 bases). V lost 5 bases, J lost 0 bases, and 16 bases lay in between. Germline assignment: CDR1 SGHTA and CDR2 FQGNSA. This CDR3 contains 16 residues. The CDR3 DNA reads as TGTGCCAGCAGCCTAAACAGGCCCTATGACCAAGAGACCCAGTACTTC. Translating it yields CASSLNRPYDQETQYF.

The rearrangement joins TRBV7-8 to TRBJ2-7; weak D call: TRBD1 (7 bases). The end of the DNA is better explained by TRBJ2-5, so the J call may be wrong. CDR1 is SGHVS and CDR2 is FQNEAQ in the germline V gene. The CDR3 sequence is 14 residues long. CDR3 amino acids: CASSSGGQRETQYF. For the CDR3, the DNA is TGTGCCAGCAGCTCCGGGGGACAGAGGGAGACCCAGTACTTC.

The CDR3: CASSRTLSDTQYF. The DNA of the CDR3 is TGTGCCAGCAGTCGGACCCTTTCGGATACGCAGTATTTT. The chain has TRBV6-2 or TRBV6-3 and TRBJ2-3, with D unresolved. V shed 5 bases and J shed 6 bases, with 12 bases lying between them. The CDR3 is 13 residues long. Germline CDR1 and CDR2: MNHEY and SVGEGT.

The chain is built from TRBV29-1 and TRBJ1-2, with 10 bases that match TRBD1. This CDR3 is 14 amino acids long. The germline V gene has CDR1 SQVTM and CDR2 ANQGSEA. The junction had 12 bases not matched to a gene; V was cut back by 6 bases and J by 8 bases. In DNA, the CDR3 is TGCAGCGTCGAGACAGACAGGGGGCTCGGAGGCTACACCTTC. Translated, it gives CSVETDRGLGGYTF.

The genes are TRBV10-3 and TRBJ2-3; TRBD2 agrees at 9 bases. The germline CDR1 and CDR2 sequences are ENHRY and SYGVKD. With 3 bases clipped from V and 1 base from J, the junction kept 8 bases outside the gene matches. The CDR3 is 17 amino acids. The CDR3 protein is CAISESLSGSGTDTQYF. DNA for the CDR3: TGTGCCATCAGTGAATCCCTTAGCGGGAGTGGCACAGATACGCAGTATTTT.

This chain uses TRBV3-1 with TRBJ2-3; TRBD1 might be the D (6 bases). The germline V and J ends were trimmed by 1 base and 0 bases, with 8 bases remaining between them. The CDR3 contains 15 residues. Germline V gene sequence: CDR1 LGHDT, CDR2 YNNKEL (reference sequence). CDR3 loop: CASSQGGTSTDTQYF. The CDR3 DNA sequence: TGTGCCAGCAGCCAAGGTGGGACAAGCACAGATACGCAGTATTTT.

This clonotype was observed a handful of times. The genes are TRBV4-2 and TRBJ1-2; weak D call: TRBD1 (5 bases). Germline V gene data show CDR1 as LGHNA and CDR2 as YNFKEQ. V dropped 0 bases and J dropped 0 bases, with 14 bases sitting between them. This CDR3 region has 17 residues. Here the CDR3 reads CASSQDGAEYPNYGYTF. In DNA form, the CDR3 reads TGTGCCAGCAGCCAAGACGGGGCGGAGTATCCTAACTATGGCTACACCTTC.

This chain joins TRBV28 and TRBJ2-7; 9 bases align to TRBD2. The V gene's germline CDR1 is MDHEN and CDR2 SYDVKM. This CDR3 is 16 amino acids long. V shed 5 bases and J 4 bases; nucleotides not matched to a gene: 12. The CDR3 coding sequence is TGTGCCAGCAGTCCACCGGCGACTAGCGGACCGTACGAGCAGTACTTC. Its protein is CASSPPATSGPYEQYF.

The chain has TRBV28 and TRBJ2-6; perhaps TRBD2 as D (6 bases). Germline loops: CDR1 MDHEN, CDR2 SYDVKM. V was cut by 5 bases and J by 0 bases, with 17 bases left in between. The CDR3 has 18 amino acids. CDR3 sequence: CASSPLGGPSSGANVLTF. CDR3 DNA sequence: TGTGCCAGCAGTCCCCTCGGGGGACCTAGCTCTGGGGCCAACGTCCTGACTTTC.

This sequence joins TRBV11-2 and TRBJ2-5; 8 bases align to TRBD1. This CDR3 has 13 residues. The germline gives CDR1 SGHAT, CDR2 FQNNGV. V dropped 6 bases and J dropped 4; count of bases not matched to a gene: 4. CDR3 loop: CASRDTGGETQYF. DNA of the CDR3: TGTGCCAGCAGAGACACAGGGGGAGAGACCCAGTACTTC.

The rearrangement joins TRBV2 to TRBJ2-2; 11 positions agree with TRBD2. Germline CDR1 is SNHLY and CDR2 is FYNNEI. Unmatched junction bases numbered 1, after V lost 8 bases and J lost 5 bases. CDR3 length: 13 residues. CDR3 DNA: TGTGCCAGCCTAGCGGGAGGTACCGGGGAGCTGTTTTTT. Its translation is CASLAGGTGELFF.

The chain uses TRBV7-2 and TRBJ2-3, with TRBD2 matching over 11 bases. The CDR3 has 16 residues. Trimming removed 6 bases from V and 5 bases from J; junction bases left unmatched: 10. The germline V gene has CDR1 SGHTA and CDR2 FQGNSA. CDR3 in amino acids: CASRPTSGSWLDTQYF. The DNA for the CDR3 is TGTGCCAGCAGACCAACTAGCGGGAGTTGGTTAGATACGCAGTATTTT. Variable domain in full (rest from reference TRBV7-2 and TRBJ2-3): GAGVSQSPSNKVTEKGKDVELRCDPISGHTALYWYRQSLGQGLEFLIYFQGNSAPDKSGLPSDRFSAERTGGSVSTLTIQRTQQEDSAVYLCASRPTSGSWLDTQYFGPGTRLTVL.